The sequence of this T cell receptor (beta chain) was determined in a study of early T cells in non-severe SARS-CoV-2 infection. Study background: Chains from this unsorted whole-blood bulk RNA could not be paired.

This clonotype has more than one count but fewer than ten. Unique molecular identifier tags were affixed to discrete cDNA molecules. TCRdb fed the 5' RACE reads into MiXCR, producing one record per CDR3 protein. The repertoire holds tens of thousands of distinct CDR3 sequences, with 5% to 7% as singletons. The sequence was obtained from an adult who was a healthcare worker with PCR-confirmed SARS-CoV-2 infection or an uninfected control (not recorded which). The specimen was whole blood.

The CDR3 spells CASKGQGRLPYEQYF. The DNA of the CDR3 is TGTGCCAGCAAGGGACAGGGAAGGCTACCCTACGAGCAGTACTTC. The chain carries TRBV2 and TRBJ2-7; 9 bases map to TRBD1. The germline CDR1 and CDR2 sequences are SNHLY and FYNNEI. This CDR3 is 15 amino acids long. J was trimmed by 2 bases and V by 7 bases; bases with no gene match: 9.